This TCR beta chain was profiled in a study of T-cell memory formation after mild COVID-19 (dated by TCRdb to the early 2020s). Turning to the overall study: TCR sequence clusters from the two donors were found to be largely donor specific. The cohort was made up of two young adult volunteers, one female and one male, who were previously healthy. In a couple of donors, T-cell clones that expanded and contracted after mild COVID-19 were tracked by sequencing TCRalpha and TCRbeta repertoires over time. General conclusions and limits of the study: Contracting CD4+ clones turned up mainly in the CM and EM memory subsets, whereas EMRA was where CD8+ clones were enriched. The study included only a couple of mild cases, and larger cohorts that include severe cases with pre-infection samples were judged to be necessary. Some responding clones were detected in pre-infection memory, suggesting pre-existing cross-reactive memory T cells joined the SARS-CoV-2 response. SARS-CoV-2 specificity was not confirmed for the second-wave clones peaking on day 37. From day 15 to 85, contracting clones showed balanced CD4/CD8 phenotypes, whereas a second wave of clones that expanded from day 15 to 37 leaned towards CD4+.

Spanning cysteine to phenylalanine, the CDR3 consists of 17 amino acids. Here the CDR3 DNA is all that survives: 51 bases in frame from base 1. Sequences ENHRY (CDR1) and SYGVKD (CDR2) are obtained from the germline V gene. V trim: 11 bases; J trim: 0 bases; unmatched bases: 14. Sequencing relied on an Illumina NovaSeq 6000. cDNA libraries for TCRalpha and TCRbeta were prepared by 5'RACE using constant-segment primers, with sample barcodes and unique molecular identifiers added. Trizol reagent was used to extract RNA from every sample. The libraries were amplified in two PCR steps, and the second step added a second sample barcode and Illumina TruSeq adapters. Sequencing of libraries was performed on an Illumina NovaSeq with 2 x 150 bp paired-end reads. The paper's data handling went like this. Reads were demultiplexed and collapsed into UMI-guided consensus sequences with migec v1.2.7. Using mixcr v2.1.11, the UMI consensuses were aligned to TRA and TRB V and J templates and assembled into clonotypes. Expanded or contracted clonotypes were those called significant by both edgeR and NoisET, with noise models trained on biological replicates. For edgeR calls, the cutoffs were a false discovery rate-adjusted p below 0.01 and a log2 fold-change threshold of 1. As an exploratory analysis of dynamics, max-normalized trajectories of the 1000 most abundant clonotypes were examined by PCA with hierarchical clustering. Each responding clone was given a CD4 or CD8 phenotype based on the CD4+ and CD8+ repertoires, which had been sequenced separately. TCRdb cleaned the public reads at Q25 with fastp, built clones with MiXCR and kept in-frame beta chains. Each CDR3 protein gets just one entry, which takes the most common genes and DNA from the rows behind it. TCRdb, rather than the study authors, made the V and J calls. This sample lists fewer than 250,000 distinct CDR3 sequences; 27% were detected once. Jointly, the top ten make up around 10% of the sample.

Regarding this clonotype: Its cognate antigen has yet to be identified. Per-base quality was not reported, and no clone a single base away is much larger than it.

Ficoll-Paque density gradient centrifugation was used to isolate PBMCs. The sequence joins TRBV10-3 to TRBJ2-1, with TRBD2 matching 9 junction bases. This TCR was recovered from an adult woman who had mild COVID-19 (a few samples of this study predate the infection). The sample titles of this study are shuffled in the database, so cell type and time point are left out; the donor was told from shared clones. The sequenced material came from PBMCs or a T cell subset sorted from them (not recorded which). The DNA reads TGTGCCTCTAATAGTGGTTCTAGCGGGGCCTCCTACAATGAGCAGTTCTTC. Translated, it gives CASNSGSSGASYNEQFF.